This T cell receptor beta chain was sequenced for a study of T cell responses to AZD1222 COVID-19 vaccine. The method was immunoSEQ multiplex PCR; TCRdb's version includes in-frame clones alone and lacks a portion of them. This sample has 120,000 to 150,000 clones, with 92% found just once. The CDR3 consists of 14 residues. The germline V and J ends were trimmed by 1 base and 1 base, with 7 bases remaining between them. Germline V gene data show CDR1 as SGHAT and CDR2 as FQNNGV. Study results and caveats: It should be noted that donors were predominantly white British and more often female, and clonal diversity was possibly underestimated. Samples come after the peak T cell response, not at day 14.

For this clone: Its antigen is not known.

The source of this sequence is an adult in good health. Specimen: peripheral blood, collected on day 0 of AZD1222 vaccination. The genes are TRBV11-2 and TRBJ1-1; D unresolved. The CDR3 loop reads CASSLVSENTEAFF. CDR3 bases: TGTGCCAGCAGCTTAGTTTCGGAGAACACTGAAGCTTTCTTT.